The 27 T cell receptor beta chains given below trace back to one sample, sequenced in a study of control samples from healthy donors and cancer patients. Using immunoSEQ multiplex PCR, the repertoire was profiled, and TCRdb retains in-frame clones only, with some absent. The repertoire holds 90,000 to 130,000 clones, with almost 85% as singletons. The specimen was blood. The receptors originated from a man between 18 and 29 years old in good health.

The gene calls are TRBV6-5 and TRBJ1-1, with 7 bases matching TRBD1. The CDR3 is 14 amino acids. From germline, CDR1 is MNHEY and CDR2 SVGAGI. Unmatched junction bases numbered 5, after V lost 6 bases and J lost 1 base. CDR3 DNA: TGTGCCAGCAGATTGGACAGGAAGAACACTGAAGCTTTCTTT. This sequence encodes CASRLDRKNTEAFF.

This clone was observed a single time. The J gene is TRBJ1-1, the V gene TRBV4-1, with D possibly being TRBD1 (5 bases). Germline CDR1 MGHRA, CDR2 YSYEKL. V was pared by 3 bases and J by 4 bases, with 15 bases between. The CDR3 length is 15 residues. The CDR3 region has the DNA TGCGCCAGCAGCCACAAACAGGTGTTTGGCACTGAAGCTTTCTTT. Its translation is CASSHKQVFGTEAFF.

The V and J genes are TRBV9 and TRBJ2-3; TRBD2 agrees at 10 bases. The CDR3 has 17 residues. V shed 0 bases and J 1 base; nucleotides not matched to a gene: 5. Germline V gene lookup returns CDR1 SGDLS and CDR2 YYNGEE. This CDR3 is CASSVAPTSGGTDTQYF. The CDR3 region has the DNA TGTGCCAGCAGCGTAGCCCCCACTAGCGGGGGCACAGATACGCAGTATTTT.

This clone was seen many times. The chain couples TRBV6-1 to TRBJ2-7; 7 nucleotides line up with TRBD1. With 2 bases clipped from V and 11 bases from J, the junction kept 6 bases outside the gene matches. This CDR3 is built from 12 residues. Looked up from germline, CDR1 is MNHNS and CDR2 is SASEGT. The CDR3 coding sequence is TGTGCCAGCAGTGAAATCGGGACAGAGGAGTACTTC. This sequence encodes CASSEIGTEEYF.

The V call is TRBV6-5, the J call TRBJ1-6, with a possible D match to TRBD1 (6 bases). V was shortened by 6 bases and J by 3 bases, with 12 bases between the two germline ends. Germline assignment: CDR1 MNHEY and CDR2 SVGAGI. The CDR3 runs to 15 residues. Here the CDR3 DNA reads TGTGCCAGCAGAGGTGACAGGTTCTATAATTCACCCCTCCACTTT. It translates to CASRGDRFYNSPLHF.

The rearrangement links TRBV30 to TRBJ1-3; D is ambiguous. The CDR3 is 13 amino acids. Germline CDR1 GTSNPN, CDR2 SVGIG (reference sequence). V lost 5 bases to trimming and J lost 2 bases, with 10 bases between them. CDR3 DNA sequence: TGTGCCTGGGGCGGAAGTGCTGGAAACACCATATATTTT. This translates into CAWGGSAGNTIYF.

The rearrangement joins TRBV6-2 or TRBV6-3 to TRBJ1-5; no reliable D call. V was shortened by 4 bases and J by 6 bases, with 7 bases between the two germline ends. Germline CDR1 MNHEY, CDR2 SVGEGT. The CDR3 contains 12 residues. The CDR3 nucleotides are TGTGCCAGCAGTTTTCCCCCTCAGCCCCAGCATTTT. Encoded protein: CASSFPPQPQHF.

The V gene is TRBV7-2, the J gene TRBJ2-7; 8 bases agree with TRBD2. The CDR3 length is 14 residues. The V gene's germline CDR1 is SGHTA and CDR2 FQGNSA. The junction had 2 bases not matched to a gene; V was cut back by 2 bases and J by 2 bases. The CDR3 nucleotides are TGTGCCAGCAGCTTAAACGGGGGGGCCTACGAGCAGTACTTC. Amino acid sequence: CASSLNGGAYEQYF.

The chain combines TRBV5-4 with TRBJ2-1, with 7 positions matching TRBD2. Germline values: CDR1 SGHNT, CDR2 YYREEE (reference sequence). The ends lost 3 bases at V and 3 bases at J; junction bases unmatched: 12. The CDR3 is made up of 17 amino acids. The CDR3 here is CASSSYLSGANYNEQFF. In DNA, the CDR3 is TGTGCCAGCAGCTCCTACTTAAGCGGGGCAAACTACAATGAGCAGTTCTTC.

This chain links TRBV11-2 with TRBJ1-2, with TRBD1 identical over 11 bases. This CDR3 has 15 amino acids. Germline-derived CDR1 and CDR2 are SGHAT and FQNNGV. V lost 2 bases and J lost 7; bases outside the gene matches: 6. CDR3 DNA sequence: TGTGCCAGCAGCTTAACAACGGGACAGGGGGTTGGCTACACCTTC. Translation: CASSLTTGQGVGYTF.

J is TRBJ1-1 and V is TRBV18, with D hard to call. V was trimmed by 4 bases and J by 2 bases, leaving 8 bases between them. In germline, CDR1 is KGHSH, CDR2 LQKENI. This CDR3 contains 13 residues. CDR3 region: CASSQVVNTEAFF. The CDR3 DNA reads as TGTGCCAGCTCACAGGTCGTCAACACTGAAGCTTTCTTT.

The chain employs TRBV7-8 and TRBJ2-5, with TRBD1 matching 9 bases. Trimming at V came to 5 bases and at J to 6 bases, leaving 10 bases not matched to a gene. The CDR3 has 15 residues. Germline CDR1 is SGHVS and CDR2 is FQNEAQ. The CDR3 nucleotides read TGTGCCAGCAGCCGAGAGGACAGGGGTGTTAAGACCCAGTACTTC. Protein product: CASSREDRGVKTQYF.

The V and J genes are TRBV7-2 and TRBJ1-1; no clear D. This CDR3 spans 14 amino acids. Germline V gene data show CDR1 as SGHTA and CDR2 as FQGNSA. Trimming pared 4 bases from V and 2 bases from J, leaving 11 bases between. This chain's CDR3 is CASSSRKGNTEAFF. The CDR3 coding sequence is TGTGCCAGCAGCTCACGAAAGGGAAACACTGAAGCTTTCTTT.

The chain is built from TRBV10-3 and TRBJ2-1; 13 bases are a match to TRBD2. Germline V CDR1 and CDR2: ENHRY, SYGVKD. The junction had 3 bases not matched to a gene; V was cut back by 3 bases and J by 7 bases. The CDR3 is 15 residues long. CDR3 residues: CAISDLTSGGNEQFF. The CDR3 DNA is TGTGCCATCAGTGACCTGACTAGCGGGGGGAATGAGCAGTTCTTC.

DNA of the CDR3: TGTGCCAGCAGCCAGGGACTTTACTCTGGAAACACCATATATTTT. Its translation is CASSQGLYSGNTIYF. This chain links TRBV7-7 with TRBJ1-3, with D maybe TRBD1 (5 bases). There are 15 residues in the CDR3. The germline CDR1 and CDR2 sequences are SSHAT and FNYEAQ (reference sequence). With 5 bases removed from V and 0 bases from J, the gap between germline ends came to 11 bases.

The J gene is TRBJ1-6, the V gene TRBV28, with 8 bases aligning to TRBD1. The CDR3 extends over 18 amino acids. Unmatched junction bases numbered 7, after V lost 3 bases and J lost 0 bases. Germline CDR1 is MDHEN and CDR2 is SYDVKM. CDR3 protein: CASSLEWDRSSYNSPLHF. In DNA, the CDR3 is TGTGCCAGCAGTTTGGAATGGGACAGGAGCTCCTATAATTCACCCCTCCACTTT.

The rearrangement joins TRBV5-1 to TRBJ1-4; no definite D call. V lost 0 bases to trimming and J lost 2 bases, with 8 bases between them. This CDR3 spans 15 amino acids. Germline V gene sequence: CDR1 SGHRS, CDR2 YFSETQ. The CDR3 region has the DNA TGCGCCAGCAGCTTGGGGCTTAGCACTAATGAAAAACTGTTTTTT. This encodes CASSLGLSTNEKLFF.

The chain uses TRBV5-1 and TRBJ1-3; TRBD1 matches 9 bases. Per germline, CDR1 SGHRS and CDR2 YFSETQ. The CDR3 spans 14 residues. V was clipped by 4 bases and J by 4 bases; unmatched bases: 3. Here the CDR3 reads CASSRGTGGNTIYF. In DNA, the CDR3 is TGCGCCAGCAGCCGCGGGACAGGGGGAAACACCATATATTTT.

The V gene is TRBV6-9, the J gene TRBJ2-1, with 7 nucleotides matching TRBD1. Germline CDR1 MNHGY, CDR2 SVAAGI. With V trimmed by 6 bases and J by 6 bases, 17 bases remained unmatched. The CDR3 sequence is 17 residues long. CDR3 residues: CASRLSGEGQAINEQFF. DNA for the CDR3: TGTGCCAGCAGGCTATCGGGTGAAGGACAGGCGATCAATGAGCAGTTCTTC.

The J gene is TRBJ1-3, the V gene TRBV28, with D perhaps TRBD1 (5 bases). The CDR3 sequence is 20 residues long. V lost 3 bases and J lost 1, with 25 bases in between. The germline CDR1 and CDR2 sequences are MDHEN and SYDVKM. Written as DNA, the CDR3 is TGTGCCAGCAGTTTCCCTTCGGGTGGGGGGGTGGCTCAGTCTGGAAACACCATATATTTT. Protein product: CASSFPSGGGVAQSGNTIYF.

The CDR3 protein is CAISELRLAGESGTDTQYF. The CDR3 DNA reads as TGTGCCATCAGTGAGCTAAGACTAGCGGGGGAATCGGGCACAGATACGCAGTATTTT. The chain carries TRBV10-3 and TRBJ2-3; TRBD2 matches 12 bases. This CDR3 has 19 residues. After removal of 2 bases from V and 1 base from J, the junction contained 10 bases not matched to a gene. Germline V gives CDR1 ENHRY, CDR2 SYGVKD.

The V gene is TRBV29-1, the J gene TRBJ2-4; 7 bases map to TRBD1. This CDR3 has 14 amino acids. The V segment lost 2 bases and the J segment 2 bases; nucleotides outside the gene matches: 3. CDR1 and CDR2 from the germline V gene are SQVTM and ANQGSEA. This chain's CDR3 is CSVENRGTKNIQYF. DNA for the CDR3: TGCAGCGTTGAAAACAGGGGTACCAAAAACATTCAGTACTTC.

The chain is built from TRBV9 and TRBJ1-1; D is perhaps TRBD1 (6 bases). Germline V lookup: CDR1 SGDLS, CDR2 YYNGEE. The CDR3 has 13 amino acids. Trimming removed 0 bases at V and 5 bases at J, with 8 bases between. The CDR3 DNA follows: TGTGCCAGCAGCGTAGCGGGGGCTACTGAAGCTTTCTTT. Encoded protein: CASSVAGATEAFF. The variable domain in full, completed from reference TRBV9 and TRBJ1-1, reads DSGVTQTPKHLITATGQRVTLRCSPRSGDLSVYWYQQSLDQGLQFLIQYYNGEERAKGNILERFSAQQFPDLHSELNLSSLELGDSALYFCASSVAGATEAFFGQGTRLTVV.

The chain combines TRBV6-5 with TRBJ1-2; D gene uncertain. This CDR3 has 12 amino acids. V was pared by 10 bases and J by 8 bases, with 17 bases between. CDR1 and CDR2 from the germline V gene are MNHEY and SVGAGI. CDR3 region: CATRVTASGYTF. The CDR3 bases are TGTGCCACCCGTGTGACGGCCTCAGGCTACACCTTC.

The rearrangement uses TRBV28 and TRBJ2-5; D might be TRBD1 (6 bases). There are 13 residues in the CDR3. V lost 5 bases and J 3 bases, leaving 10 bases between the germline ends. Germline loops: CDR1 MDHEN, CDR2 SYDVKM. This chain's CDR3 is CASSRGTKETQYF. As DNA, the CDR3 is TGTGCCAGCAGTAGGGGGACGAAAGAGACCCAGTACTTC. The variable domain in full, with the rest retrieved from reference TRBV28 and TRBJ2-5, is DVKVTQSSRYLVKRTGEKVFLECVQDMDHENMFWYRQDPGLGLRLIYFSYDVKMKEKGDIPEGYSVSREKKERFSLILESASTNQTSMYLCASSRGTKETQYFGPGTRLLVL.

The chain links TRBV27 to TRBJ1-5; 8 nucleotides match TRBD1. The germline gives CDR1 MNHEY, CDR2 SMNVEV (reference sequence). This CDR3 has 17 amino acids. V was clipped by 4 bases and J by 0 bases; unmatched bases: 8. CDR3 protein: CASSSRDRGYSNQPQHF. The CDR3 DNA reads as TGTGCCAGCAGTTCCCGCGACAGGGGATATAGCAATCAGCCCCAGCATTTT.

J is TRBJ1-1 and V is TRBV7-8; TRBD1 agrees at 7 bases. This CDR3 region has 15 residues. V was pared by 2 bases and J by 0 bases, with 3 bases of the junction left unmatched. In germline, CDR1 is SGHVS, CDR2 FQNEAQ. CDR3 in amino acids: CASSLKGGMNTEAFF. Written as DNA, the CDR3 is TGTGCCAGCAGCTTAAAAGGGGGCATGAACACTGAAGCTTTCTTT. Supplemented by reference TRBV7-8 and TRBJ1-1, the full variable domain reads GAGVSQSPRYKVAKRGQDVALRCDPISGHVSLFWYQQALGQGPEFLTYFQNEAQLDKSGLPSDRFFAERPEGSVSTLKIQRTQQEDSAVYLCASSLKGGMNTEAFFGQGTRLTVV.